The clone carrying this TCR beta chain was seen only a few times. Its target is not known. The CDR3 loop spans 14 amino acids. Germline V gene sequence: CDR1 MGHRA, CDR2 YSYEKL. Trimming took 7 bases from V and 5 from J, leaving 17 bases between them. This sample stems from a study of T-cell memory formation after mild COVID-19. Across the whole study: Largely, the TCR clusters proved donor specific. Study observations and caveats: Within pre-infection memory, some responding clones were found, suggesting cross-reactive memory joined. A balance of CD4 and CD8 characterized clones contracting day 15 to 85, whereas later expanders leaned CD4+.

TCRdb re-called the 5' RACE reads with MiXCR, one entry per CDR3 protein. This table holds around 420,000 distinct CDR3 sequences, around 24% found once. V and J are TRBV4-1 and TRBJ1-2; possible D gene TRBD1, 5 bases. This sequence originates from an adult woman who had mild COVID-19 (a few samples of this study predate the infection). Cell type and time point are not known. The material sequenced was PBMCs or a T cell subset sorted from them (not recorded which). CDR3 protein: CASTGTFSGYGYTF. The CDR3 region has the DNA TGCGCCAGCACCGGGACGTTCTCTGGTTATGGCTACACCTTC.